There are many counts of the clone carrying this T cell receptor beta chain. Its antigen is unidentified. This sample was taken from a study of metastatic and nonmetastatic thyroid tumors. Study-wide context: The comparison covered peripheral blood and tumor or nodule tissue in malignant and benign thyroid patients.

Overall study findings and caveats: Significantly greater TCR beta diversity was reportedly found in malignant thyroid tumors than in benign nodules (in blood and tumor).

As processed by the authors: Between-group CDR3 differences, defined by clinicopathological status, yielded a distant-metastasis classifier for papillary thyroid cancer. TCRdb reanalyzed the PCR reads with MiXCR. These V and J calls originate from TCRdb's pipeline instead of the authors' own analysis. The repertoire holds some 52,000 clones, under 20% seen once, with 2.5% to 3% in the top ten. Thyroid surgery was performed in patients who had received no treatment beforehand. The CDR3 has 13 residues. V was shortened by 3 bases and J by 7 bases, with 10 bases between the two germline ends. The J gene is TRBJ2-4, the V gene TRBV12-3 or TRBV12-4, with D maybe TRBD1 (5 bases). This clonotype was obtained from a female donor with papillary thyroid cancer or a benign thyroid nodule (not recorded which). Some clones in this sample may be carry-over from other donors' samples. Material for sequencing was blood. The CDR3 coding sequence is TGTGCCAGCAGTTTGGGCAGGGTGAACATTCAGTACTTC. As protein: CASSLGRVNIQYF.